Listed here are 24 T cell receptor beta chains from one sample, sequenced in a study of cytomegalovirus exposure and HLA in healthy donors. Vbeta (60) and Jbeta (13) primers were used in the PCR. TCRdb keeps only in-frame clones here, not all; method: immunoSEQ multiplex PCR. Of over 150,000 clones in the sample, 70% to 80% were seen once. Sequencing was carried out using PBMCs. The source of these receptors is a young man in good health and CMV-seropositive.

The genes are TRBV5-1 and TRBJ1-3, with D uncertain. V was trimmed by 3 bases and J by 0 bases, leaving 10 bases between them. Germline values: CDR1 SGHRS, CDR2 YFSETQ. The CDR3 is 15 amino acids. The CDR3 nucleotides read TGCGCCAGCAGCTCAGCGTTGAGCTCTGGAAACACCATATATTTT. It is translated as CASSSALSSGNTIYF.

This clone was counted only a few times. The CDR3 loop reads CAWTRFEGLNNEQFF. In DNA form, the CDR3 reads TGTGCCTGGACGAGGTTTGAGGGTCTCAACAATGAGCAGTTCTTC. This chain connects TRBV30 to TRBJ2-1; the D gene is possibly TRBD2 (5 bases). Trimming pared 4 bases from V and 5 bases from J, leaving 18 bases between. Germline V CDR1 and CDR2: GTSNPN, SVGIG (reference sequence). There are 15 residues in the CDR3.

This clone appeared once. This chain joins TRBV10-3 and TRBJ1-5, with D perhaps TRBD1 (6 bases). This CDR3 region has 14 residues. The V and J ends lost 2 bases and 3 bases respectively, with 8 bases between them. Looked up from germline, CDR1 is ENHRY and CDR2 is SYGVKD. The CDR3 sequence: CAISETGTNQPQHF. In nucleotides, the CDR3 is TGTGCCATCAGTGAGACAGGGACCAATCAGCCCCAGCATTTT.

The chain uses TRBV11-3 and TRBJ2-1; D remains ambiguous. Per the germline V gene, CDR1 is SGHNT and CDR2 is YENEEA. This CDR3 has 16 residues. V was shortened by 1 base and J by 2 bases, with 12 bases between the two germline ends. CDR3 sequence: CASSLVGERPYNEQFF. DNA of the CDR3: TGTGCCAGCAGCTTAGTGGGCGAACGCCCCTACAATGAGCAGTTCTTC.

The chain recombines TRBV6-1 with TRBJ2-3; 7 bases map to TRBD2. Trimming at V came to 7 bases and at J to 6 bases, leaving 13 bases not matched to a gene. The CDR3 consists of 15 residues. CDR1 is MNHNS, CDR2 SASEGT, per germline. The CDR3 region is CASKLAGVTLDTQYF. The CDR3 region has the DNA TGTGCCAGCAAACTGGCGGGGGTCACCTTGGATACGCAGTATTTT.

This clone has just a few counts. Other DNA sequences within the sample encode an identical CDR3. The V call is TRBV29-1, the J call TRBJ2-7, with a weak D call TRBD1 (6 bases). Germline CDR1 SQVTM, CDR2 ANQGSEA. The CDR3 spans 12 residues. V lost 3 bases and J 0 bases, leaving 6 bases between the germline ends. The CDR3 bases are TGCAGCGTTGACAGGGGCTCCTACGAGCAGTACTTC. This translates into CSVDRGSYEQYF.

V and J are TRBV19 and TRBJ1-1, with D unclear. The CDR3 has 15 residues. V was shortened by 1 base and J by 3 bases, with 12 bases between the two germline ends. Germline V lookup: CDR1 LNHDA, CDR2 SQIVND (reference sequence). The CDR3 protein is CASSIAAGWDTEAFF. The CDR3 bases are TGTGCCAGTAGTATAGCTGCAGGTTGGGACACTGAAGCTTTCTTT.

The DNA for the CDR3 is TGCAGCTCCAGGCCCCCAGGGAACACTGAAGCTTTCTTT. Residues: CSSRPPGNTEAFF. The chain links TRBV29-1 to TRBJ1-1, with D hard to call. CDR3 length: 13 residues. Between the trimmed V and J ends, which lost 8 bases and 1 base, there was a span of 14 bases. Per germline, CDR1 SQVTM and CDR2 ANQGSEA.

The chain has TRBV7-2 and TRBJ1-6, with D possibly being TRBD1 (6 bases). Germline V gene sequence: CDR1 SGHTA, CDR2 FQGNSA. V lost 5 bases and J lost 5, with 13 bases in between. The CDR3 runs to 15 residues. The CDR3 bases are TGTGCCAGCAGCGCCCGGACAGCGCATAATTCACCCCTCCACTTT. Translated, it gives CASSARTAHNSPLHF. Full variable domain (outside the CDR3, taken from reference TRBV7-2 and TRBJ1-6): GAGVSQSPSNKVTEKGKDVELRCDPISGHTALYWYRQSLGQGLEFLIYFQGNSAPDKSGLPSDRFSAERTGGSVSTLTIQRTQQEDSAVYLCASSARTAHNSPLHFGNGTRLTVT.

The chain joins TRBV7-2 to TRBJ1-2, with D hard to call. Germline V gene data show CDR1 as SGHTA and CDR2 as FQGNSA. The CDR3 totals 15 residues. Trimming left V 1 base short and J 2 bases short, with 11 bases between. CDR3 region: CASSLVALENYGYTF. In DNA form, the CDR3 reads TGTGCCAGCAGCTTAGTGGCCCTAGAGAACTATGGCTACACCTTC.

This clone has a single count. The rearrangement joins TRBV7-2 to TRBJ2-6; 13 nucleotides agree with TRBD2. Germline V gene sequence: CDR1 SGHTA, CDR2 FQGNSA. J gave up 0 bases and V 4 bases, and 3 bases lay outside the gene matches. The CDR3 runs to 18 residues. The CDR3 coding sequence is TGTGCCAGCAGCTCGGGACTAGCGGGGACCTCTGGGGCCAACGTCCTGACTTTC. It specifies CASSSGLAGTSGANVLTF.

Details on this clone: This specimen includes other DNA sequences encoding the same CDR3. This sequence joins TRBV27 and TRBJ2-3; D is unclear. This CDR3 comprises 12 residues. The germline V gene has CDR1 MNHEY and CDR2 SMNVEV (reference sequence). Trimming shortened V by 5 bases and J by 3 bases, and 6 bases separated the two germline ends. CDR3 sequence reads: CASSRRTDTQYF. DNA for the CDR3: TGTGCCAGCAGTCGCCGGACAGATACGCAGTATTTT.

This CDR3 is CASSGDKEPYEQYF. In DNA, the CDR3 is TGTGCCAGCAGTGGCGACAAAGAGCCCTACGAGCAGTACTTC. The V call is TRBV6-1, the J call TRBJ2-7, with unresolved D. Looked up from germline, CDR1 is MNHNS and CDR2 is SASEGT. The CDR3 extends over 14 amino acids. The V end lost 4 bases, the J end lost 2 bases, and 12 bases lay between the germline ends.

The V and J genes are TRBV6-1 and TRBJ1-6, with D hard to call. V lost 7 bases and J lost 8, with 15 bases in between. This CDR3 spans 14 amino acids. CDR1 and CDR2 from the germline V gene are MNHNS and SASEGT. CDR3 sequence reads: CASTPTDHYSPLHF. DNA of the CDR3: TGTGCCAGCACCCCCACAGACCACTATTCACCCCTCCACTTT.

This clone showed up just once. This sequence joins TRBV5-6 and TRBJ1-4, with 11 bases that match TRBD1. CDR3 length: 15 residues. J was trimmed by 7 bases and V by 3 bases; bases with no gene match: 5. Germline V gene sequence: CDR1 SGHDT, CDR2 YYEEEE. CDR3 nucleotide sequence: TGTGCCAGCAGCTCTTGGACAGGGGGCAGTGAAAAACTGTTTTTT. Translated: CASSSWTGGSEKLFF.

The chain carries TRBV6-6 and TRBJ2-7; tentatively, D is TRBD2 (5 bases). Germline assignment: CDR1 MNHNY and CDR2 SVGAGI (reference sequence). The CDR3 contains 13 residues. Trimming cost V 6 bases and J 6 bases, with 15 bases left between them. The CDR3 nucleotides are TGTGCCAGCAGCGGGAACAGAGTAGGCGAGCAGTACTTC. This encodes CASSGNRVGEQYF.

The chain joins TRBV25-1 to TRBJ2-7; weak D call: TRBD2 (6 bases). The CDR3 runs to 14 residues. Germline CDR1 and CDR2: MGHDK and SYGVNS. Trimming shortened V by 3 bases and J by 6 bases, and 15 bases separated the two germline ends. The CDR3 coding sequence is TGTGCCAGCAGTGAGGGACTCCTCCCCTTCGAGCAGTACTTC. Protein: CASSEGLLPFEQYF.

The V gene is TRBV6-1, the J gene TRBJ1-5; 7 bases match TRBD1. Trimming took 5 bases from V and 1 from J; bases not matched to a gene: 5. CDR3 size: 15 residues. Per the germline V gene, CDR1 is MNHNS and CDR2 is SASEGT. The DNA for the CDR3 is TGTGCCAGCAGTACCATGGGACAGAGCAATCAGCCCCAGCATTTT. This codes for CASSTMGQSNQPQHF.

The gene calls are TRBV5-1 and TRBJ2-2; a possible D gene is TRBD2 (5 bases). CDR1 and CDR2 (germline): SGHRS, YFSETQ. CDR3 length: 16 amino acids. Trimming pared 6 bases from V and 1 base from J, leaving 16 bases between. The CDR3 nucleotides read TGCGCCAGCACCAACGGGCTGAGGGTGAACACCGGGGAGCTGTTTTTT. Translating gives CASTNGLRVNTGELFF.

This sequence joins TRBV5-1 and TRBJ2-5, with TRBD1 as a possible D gene (6 bases). CDR3 length equals 15 residues. Germline V CDR1 and CDR2: SGHRS, YFSETQ. Between the trimmed V and J ends, which lost 0 bases and 9 bases, there was a span of 18 bases. The CDR3 DNA follows: TGCGCCAGCAGCTTGGGGACAGTAACTGCTGGGGCCCAGTACTTC. Its translation is CASSLGTVTAGAQYF.

This clone was counted between two and nine times. The V gene is TRBV7-9, the J gene TRBJ2-1; TRBD1 is a possible D gene (6 bases). CDR3 length: 14 residues. Looked up from germline, CDR1 is SEHNR and CDR2 is FQNEAQ (reference sequence). V was cut by 11 bases and J by 5 bases, with 19 bases left in between. CDR3 protein: CAVQGHQIHNEQFF. The CDR3, as DNA: TGTGCCGTACAGGGACACCAGATTCACAATGAGCAGTTCTTC.

This clone was seen only once. DNA for the CDR3: TGCGCCAGCAGCTTGTTAGGACTACATCATGATGAAGCTTTCTTT. The encoded protein is CASSLLGLHHDEAFF. The rearrangement links TRBV5-1 to TRBJ1-1; unclear D gene. V was shortened by 1 base and J by 7 bases, with 17 bases between the two germline ends. The germline gives CDR1 SGHRS, CDR2 YFSETQ. The CDR3 sequence is 15 residues long.

The sample holds one count of this clone. This sequence joins TRBV7-9 and TRBJ2-5; no clear D gene. CDR3 size: 12 residues. V dropped 1 base and J dropped 3 bases, with 3 bases sitting between them. Germline V CDR1 and CDR2: SEHNR, FQNEAQ (reference sequence). In nucleotides, the CDR3 is TGTGCCAGCAGCTTAGACAAAGAGACCCAGTACTTC. This sequence encodes CASSLDKETQYF.

V gene TRBV7-2 combines with J gene TRBJ1-2; D call uncertain. CDR3 length: 14 residues. From germline, CDR1 is SGHTA and CDR2 FQGNSA. V gave up 5 bases and J gave up 4 bases, with 14 bases separating them. The CDR3 DNA is TGTGCCAGCAGCCCAGTGCCAGAAAGCTATGGCTACACCTTC. It yields the protein CASSPVPESYGYTF. Full variable domain (outside the CDR3, taken from reference TRBV7-2 and TRBJ1-2): GAGVSQSPSNKVTEKGKDVELRCDPISGHTALYWYRQSLGQGLEFLIYFQGNSAPDKSGLPSDRFSAERTGGSVSTLTIQRTQQEDSAVYLCASSPVPESYGYTFGSGTRLTVV.